A single sample gave rise to the 12 T cell receptor beta chains below, sequenced in a study of identical twins. TCRdb itself ran the 5' RACE reads through MiXCR, one entry per CDR3 protein. Of fewer than 250,000 distinct CDR3 sequences listed, 9.4% are singletons. The sequenced material came from memory (CD45RO+) T cells sorted from blood. The receptors originated from a young woman in good health.

This clonotype was counted ten times or more. The V gene is TRBV6-1, the J gene TRBJ2-1, with TRBD1 identical over 9 bases. Germline trimming cut 8 bases from V and 6 bases from J; bases unmatched to any gene: 8. The CDR3 contains 14 residues. CDR1 MNHNS and CDR2 SASEGT come from the germline V gene. CDR3 DNA sequence: TGTGCCAGCGGGGGGACAGGGTATGGCAATGAGCAGTTCTTC. Amino acid sequence: CASGGTGYGNEQFF.

In this sample, this clonotype turned up a few times. The chain employs TRBV4-3 and TRBJ2-1; a possible D gene is TRBD2 (6 bases). The germline V gene encodes CDR1 LGHNA and CDR2 YSLEER. Trimming removed 2 bases from V and 4 bases from J, with 12 bases in between. The CDR3 length is 15 residues. CDR3 protein: CASSQRLAVYNEQFF. CDR3 nucleotide sequence: TGCGCCAGCAGCCAACGATTAGCGGTGTACAATGAGCAGTTCTTC.

V usage is TRBV29-1 and J usage is TRBJ2-2; D unclear. V lost 0 bases and J 1 base, leaving 12 bases between the germline ends. Germline loops: CDR1 SQVTM, CDR2 ANQGSEA. The CDR3 loop spans 16 amino acids. The CDR3 nucleotides are TGCAGCGTTGAAGATCTGAAGAACGGGAACACCGGGGAGCTGTTTTTT. The encoded protein is CSVEDLKNGNTGELFF.

As to this clonotype: A read error is possible here, since a much larger clone lies one base away. The chain links TRBV5-1 to TRBJ2-1; maybe TRBD1 (6 bases). V gave up 6 bases and J gave up 4 bases, with 11 bases separating them. The germline CDR1 and CDR2 sequences are SGHRS and YFSETQ. The CDR3 sequence is 13 residues long. CDR3 in amino acids: CASKLQGYNEQFF. The CDR3 DNA follows: TGCGCCAGCAAGCTCCAGGGGTACAATGAGCAGTTCTTC. The complete variable domain, with remaining parts taken from reference TRBV5-1 and TRBJ2-1, reads KAGVTQTPRYLIKTRGQQVTLSCSPISGHRSVSWYQQTPGQGLQFLFEYFSETQRNKGNFPGRFSGRQFSNSRSEMNVSTLELGDSALYLCASKLQGYNEQFFGPGTRLTVL.

The rearrangement joins TRBV12-3 or TRBV12-4 to TRBJ1-2, with TRBD1 identical over 7 bases. The ends lost 1 base at V and 5 bases at J; junction bases unmatched: 4. There are 14 residues in the CDR3. CDR3 nucleotide sequence: TGTGCCAGCAGTTTAGGGAGGGGGCTGTATGGCTACACCTTC. It translates to CASSLGRGLYGYTF.

Only a few counts were recorded for this clonotype. The J gene is TRBJ2-5, the V gene TRBV12-3 or TRBV12-4; D remains unclear. V lost 3 bases and J 5 bases, leaving 7 bases between the germline ends. The CDR3 spans 12 residues. The CDR3 DNA is TGTGCCAGCAGTTTGATCGGTGAGACCCAGTACTTC. Its translation: CASSLIGETQYF.

This clonotype occurred a few times. DNA for the CDR3: TGTGCCAGCGGGACAGGGCGGAACAATGAGCAGTTCTTC. This encodes CASGTGRNNEQFF. V gene TRBV9 combines with J gene TRBJ2-1, with 9 bases lining up with TRBD1. The CDR3 spans 13 residues. The V gene's germline CDR1 is SGDLS and CDR2 YYNGEE. The V and J ends lost 7 bases and 5 bases, in that order; junction bases with no gene match: 4.

This chain links TRBV7-2 with TRBJ2-7, with D maybe TRBD1 (5 bases). This CDR3 contains 12 residues. Trimming cost V 5 bases and J 7 bases, with 12 bases left between them. Germline V CDR1 and CDR2: SGHTA, FQGNSA. CDR3: CASSATGGEQYF. The CDR3 DNA reads as TGTGCCAGCAGCGCAACAGGTGGAGAGCAGTACTTC. Combining the CDR3 with reference TRBV7-2 and TRBJ2-7 gives the whole variable domain GAGVSQSPSNKVTEKGKDVELRCDPISGHTALYWYRQSLGQGLEFLIYFQGNSAPDKSGLPSDRFSAERTGGSVSTLTIQRTQQEDSAVYLCASSATGGEQYFGPGTRLTVT.

The V gene is TRBV27, the J gene TRBJ2-5; 8 bases align to TRBD2. V shed 6 bases, J shed 3 bases, and the junction held 6 bases outside the gene matches. Per the germline V gene, CDR1 is MNHEY and CDR2 is SMNVEV (reference sequence). The CDR3 has 14 amino acids. The CDR3 region is CASRSAGGKETQYF. In nucleotides, the CDR3 is TGTGCCAGCAGATCCGCGGGGGGTAAAGAGACCCAGTACTTC.

This clonotype has a count of ten or more. The gene calls are TRBV20-1 and TRBJ2-1; no firm D call. The germline V gene encodes CDR1 DFQATT and CDR2 SNEGSKA (reference sequence). The CDR3 covers 11 residues. V lost 3 bases and J 10 bases, leaving 10 bases between the germline ends. The CDR3 sequence is CSASEWTEQFF. In nucleotides, the CDR3 is TGCAGTGCTAGCGAATGGACCGAGCAGTTCTTC.

There are a few counts of this clonotype. V and J are TRBV6-5 and TRBJ2-7; 9 nucleotides line up with TRBD2. V dropped 4 bases and J dropped 6; count of bases not matched to a gene: 13. The CDR3 length is 16 residues. Germline-derived CDR1 and CDR2 are MNHEY and SVGAGI. DNA of the CDR3: TGTGCCAGCAGTTCCCTGTCCCTAGCGGGGTCGGCCGAGCAGTACTTC. This translates into CASSSLSLAGSAEQYF.

This clonotype has just a few counts. V and J are TRBV7-8 and TRBJ1-1; TRBD1 is a possible D gene (5 bases). Germline CDR1 SGHVS, CDR2 FQNEAQ. V gave up 0 bases and J gave up 0 bases, with 8 bases separating them. The CDR3 is 15 amino acids. The CDR3 nucleotides read TGTGCCAGCAGCTTAGCGGGGGATCTGAACACTGAAGCTTTCTTT. Its protein is CASSLAGDLNTEAFF.